The rows below give T cell receptor beta chains drawn from one sample of a study of cytomegalovirus exposure and HLA in healthy donors. Sequencing used immunoSEQ multiplex PCR; TCRdb keeps in-frame clones, though not all of them. The repertoire holds 95,000 to 150,000 clones, about 90% seen once, with approximately 2.1% in the top ten. Material for sequencing was PBMCs. These receptors all come from a woman younger than 30 in good health and CMV-seronegative. The conserved cysteine and the conserved F or W are not part of the CDR3 here.

v_call cdr3_aa
TRBV5-1 ASSLEQGKLNYGYT
TRBV6-6 ASSYSRQLYGYT
TRBV2 ASRDRAFMNTEAF
TRBV15 ATSIGVGTEAF
TRBV19 ASMQLTGELF
TRBV19 ASKSGRGQINNQPQH
TRBV5-1 ASSPGDRNIQY
TRBV6-1 ASSQGQGTEAF
TRBV29-1 SVEEYPDTQY
TRBV5-1 ASSEPSGTGVRYYEQY
TRBV15 ATSRDANSFQPQH
TRBV5-1 ASSMTGRRYEQY
TRBV5-1 ASSFGTGFGTDTQY